Listed below are T cell receptor beta chains from one sample, sequenced in a study of a mutant IDH1 vaccine in newly diagnosed glioma. These TCRs' antigens remain unknown. Assay used: immunoSEQ multiplex PCR; TCRdb lists only in-frame clones, some missing. The sample consists of roughly 60,000 clones, about four fifths of them appearing once. Sequencing was performed on PBMCs, taken from a glioma patient whose treatment included an IDH1 peptide vaccine. Receptors were obtained from a man aged 30-40 years with glioma. Both conserved end residues are part of each CDR3. Clone size, where shown, is once, few, many, or a class for clones that have expanded.

size,J,V,CDR3
NA,TRBJ2-7,TRBV5-1,CASSLLQGAYEQYF
NA,TRBJ2-1,TRBV6-6,CASSTHTSSYNEQFF
NA,TRBJ1-2,TRBV4-2,CASSQDLEGSGGYTF
NA,TRBJ1-2,TRBV28,CASSPLDRAYYGYTF
NA,TRBJ1-1,TRBV14,CASSQTGTANTEAFF
NA,TRBJ1-1,TRBV2,CASSLDRGITEAFF
NA,TRBJ1-5,TRBV4-1,CASSQGQGAMSNQPQHF
few,TRBJ1-1,TRBV4-1,CASSQRRRSLNTEAFF
NA,TRBJ2-1,TRBV28,CASRRGGRGNEQFF
NA,TRBJ1-6,TRBV14,CASSQVTGLVNSPLHF
NA,TRBJ1-4,TRBV7-9,CASSLLMNNEKLFF
NA,TRBJ1-5,TRBV7-8,CASSLGTGSNQPQHF